This entry concerns a single TCR beta chain. The target antigen is unknown. The data belong to a study of T cell responses to AZD1222 COVID-19 vaccine. Study-wide context: Second doses that came at about 4 or about 12 weeks were put together. Study observations and caveats: Donors were mostly white British, more females; clonal diversity possibly underestimated. Baseline seropositivity characterized only 5 or 6 AZD1222 recipients.

Sequencing used immunoSEQ multiplex PCR; TCRdb keeps in-frame clones, though not all of them. The table lists 70,000 to 90,000 clones, almost 80% of them singletons. The germline CDR1 and CDR2 sequences are KGHSH and LQKENI. The ends lost 5 bases at V and 4 bases at J; junction bases unmatched: 9. The CDR3 extends over 15 amino acids. The source was peripheral blood, collected on day 0 of AZD1222 vaccination. V gene TRBV18 combines with J gene TRBJ1-1; 8 bases match TRBD1. The origin of this receptor is an adult in good health. The CDR3 DNA sequence: TGTGCCAGCTCAGACATTGGACAGGGCAGCACTGAAGCTTTCTTT. This encodes CASSDIGQGSTEAFF.